The 18 T cell receptor beta chains given below trace back to one sample, sequenced in a study of tumor-infiltrating lymphocytes in primary liver carcinoma. Co-extracting RNA and DNA was done with about 20-33 mg of unsorted bulk tissue as input. The researchers produced TCR beta cDNA from roughly 500 ng total RNA with a constant-region primer. Three rounds of nested multiplex PCR with slightly modified ARM-PCR produced TCR beta libraries. PCR rounds one and two used TRBV1-TRBV30 forward primers with a C-beta reverse primer for 9 to 10 cycles each. TCRdb fed the multiplex PCR reads into MiXCR, producing one record per CDR3 protein. The sample includes 99,000 or so distinct CDR3 sequences, roughly 80% of them seen just once. Sample: liver tumor tissue from sampling region 3. Subset: tumor region T3, left-lateral pole. Receptors were obtained from a man aged 35 to 55 with primary liver carcinoma and hepatitis B virus infection.

Worth noting for this clonotype: At one end, the junction sequence differs from germline, possibly due to a read error. The chain uses TRBV6-1 and TRBJ2-3, with D perhaps matching TRBD1 or TRBD2 (5 bases each). CDR1 and CDR2 from the germline V gene are MNHNS and SASEGT. This CDR3 contains 16 residues. This CDR3 is CASSELGGHYTDTQYF. In DNA form, the CDR3 reads TGTGCCAGCAGTGAATTAGGAGGACACTACACAGATACTCAGTATTTT.

Remarks on this clonotype: The junction departs from germline at one end; a sequencing error may be responsible. The rearrangement uses TRBV6-1 and TRBJ2-7, with 7 positions matching TRBD1. The germline V gene has CDR1 MNHNS and CDR2 SASEGT. The CDR3 is made up of 15 amino acids. The CDR3 DNA is TGTGCCTGCAGTATTGGGACAGTGGGCTCCTACGAGCAGTACTTC. This codes for CACSIGTVGSYEQYF.

On this clonotype itself: Lacking the conserved final phenylalanine or tryptophan, this CDR3 likely reflects a read error. This chain links TRBV6-1 with TRBJ2-7; TRBD1 agrees at 9 bases. The CDR3 contains 14 residues. The V gene end was trimmed by 10 bases and the J gene end by 6 bases; junction bases not matched to a gene: 13. Germline CDR1 MNHNS, CDR2 SASEGT. CDR3 sequence (DNA): TGTGCCAACAGCCCCGGGACAGGGTTGGTCGAGCAGTACATA. Residues: CANSPGTGLVEQYI.

This clonotype was detected many times. The DNA for the CDR3 is TGTGCCAGCAGCTTAACGACGACTAGCGGGAGAAACGAGCAGTACTTC. This encodes CASSLTTTSGRNEQYF. The J gene is TRBJ2-7, the V gene TRBV7-9, with TRBD2 identical over 12 bases. V trimming: 2 bases; J trimming: 5 bases; junction bases outside the gene matches: 7. From germline, CDR1 is SEHNR and CDR2 FQNEAQ (reference sequence). CDR3 length: 16 residues. The full variable domain, in which reference TRBV7-9 and TRBJ2-7 provide the parts outside the CDR3, is DTGVSQNPRHKITKRGQNVTFRCDPISEHNRLYWYRQTLGQGPEFLTYFQNEAQLEKSRLLSDRFSAERPKGSFSTLEIQRTEQGDSAMYLCASSLTTTSGRNEQYFGPGTRLTVT.

With respect to this clonotype: Germline is not matched at one junction end, which may reflect a read error. The rearrangement links TRBV28 to TRBJ2-4, with TRBD2 matching 8 bases. The germline V gene encodes CDR1 MDHEN and CDR2 SYDVKM. The CDR3 spans 13 residues. The CDR3 is CASNSGMENIQYF. The CDR3 region has the DNA TGTGCCAGCAATAGCGGGATGGAAAACATTCAATACTTC.

Concerning this clonotype: The junction and the germline gene differ at one end; a read error may be behind it. The chain has TRBV6-2 or TRBV6-3 and TRBJ2-1; tentative D call: TRBD2 (6 bases). CDR1 is MNHEY, CDR2 SVGEGT, per germline. The CDR3 loop spans 15 amino acids. The CDR3 nucleotides read TGTGCCAGCAGTACCCGGAGGGACTCCTACAGTGAGCAGTTCTTC. It translates to CASSTRRDSYSEQFF.

Concerning this clonotype itself: Relative to the germline gene, one junction end is altered; a read error may explain this. This CDR3 is CSVVWATNEQIF. Here the CDR3 DNA reads TGCAGTGTTGTTTGGGCTACCAATGAGCAGATCTTC. The chain links TRBV29-1 to TRBJ2-1; no definite D call. The CDR3 is 12 residues long. Germline V lookup: CDR1 SQVTM, CDR2 ANQGSEA.

For this clonotype: At one of its ends the junction is not consistent with the germline gene, which may arise from a read error. V usage is TRBV12-3 or TRBV12-4 and J usage is TRBJ1-3, with TRBD1 as a possible D gene (5 bases). The CDR3 consists of 15 residues. CDR3 loop: CASSGHGFPGNTICF. DNA for the CDR3: TGTGCCAGTAGTGGACATGGGTTCCCTGGAAACACCATATGTTTT.

As for this clonotype: One junction end does not reproduce the germline sequence, and a read error may be involved. This sequence joins TRBV5-6 and TRBJ1-5, with 7 nucleotides matching TRBD1. The CDR3 is 16 residues long. Germline assignment: CDR1 SGHDT and CDR2 YYEEEE. DNA for the CDR3: TGTGGCAGCAGCTTGTGGGCAGGGGGTTATCGTCAGCCCCAACATTTT. Encoded protein: CGSSLWAGGYRQPQHF. Full variable domain (missing parts from reference TRBV5-6 and TRBJ1-5): DAGVTQSPTHLIKTRGQQVTLRCSPKSGHDTVSWYQQALGQGPQFIFQYYEEEERQRGNFPDRFSGHQFPNYSSELNVNALLLGDSALYLCGSSLWAGGYRQPQHFGDGTRLSIL.

In regard to this clonotype: With a much larger clone just one base away, this may be a read error. The chain combines TRBV24-1 with TRBJ1-5; D possibly corresponds to TRBD1 (6 bases). Trimming cost V 6 bases and J 11 bases, with 16 bases left between them. CDR1 is KGHDR and CDR2 is SFDVKD in the germline V gene. This CDR3 is 13 amino acids long. The CDR3 spells CATSPPGGQTQHF. The CDR3 DNA reads as TGTGCCACCAGTCCCCCTGGGGGGCAGACCCAGCATTTT.

The rearrangement uses TRBV6-2 or TRBV6-3 and TRBJ2-1; 13 positions agree with TRBD2. V lost 6 bases to trimming and J lost 3 bases; unmatched junction nucleotides: 2. CDR1 is MNHEY and CDR2 is SVGEGT in the germline V gene. The CDR3 has 15 amino acids. DNA for the CDR3: TGTGCCAGCAGGACTAGCGGGAGGTTCTACAATGAGCAGTTCTTC. Its protein product is CASRTSGRFYNEQFF.

Regarding this clonotype: Sequence at one end of the junction differs from germline and may be a read error. The chain joins TRBV6-2 or TRBV6-3 to TRBJ2-7; D is ambiguous. CDR1 is MNHEY, CDR2 SVGEGT, per germline. The CDR3 spans 12 residues. CDR3 coding DNA: TGTGCTAGCAGTTACCCGATCTACGAGCAGTACTTC. This encodes CASSYPIYEQYF.

For this clonotype: An end of the junction does not agree with germline; a read error may underlie this. The CDR3 is CASSLGGSLRYKEQFF. The CDR3 nucleotides are TGCGCCAGCAGCTTAGGGGGGTCCCTTAGGTACAAAGAGCAGTTCTTC. V gene TRBV11-3 combines with J gene TRBJ2-1; D is tentatively TRBD1 or TRBD2 (6 bases each). The germline gives CDR1 SGHNT, CDR2 YENEEA. This CDR3 has 16 amino acids.

The chain carries TRBV21-1 and TRBJ2-7. TRBV21-1 represents a pseudogene. The CDR3 is made up of 17 amino acids. The CDR3 protein is CASSKALQVHLSYEQYF. DNA of the CDR3: TGTGCCAGCAGCAAAGCGCTGCAAGTTCACCTCTCCTACGAGCAGTACTTC.

This clonotype was recorded many times. V gene TRBV5-1 combines with J gene TRBJ2-1; 11 nucleotides agree with TRBD2. Germline values: CDR1 SGHRS, CDR2 YFSETQ. This CDR3 has 15 residues. Trimming cost V 3 bases and J 9 bases; bases outside gene matches: 8. CDR3 nucleotide sequence: TGCGCCAGCAGCTCCACAGGTACTAGCGGGGGTGAGCAGTTCTTC. This sequence encodes CASSSTGTSGGEQFF.

Regarding this clonotype: An end of the junction differs from the germline gene, which may be a read error. The DNA of the CDR3 is TGCGCCAGCAGCCAAGATCTTAAAGGGCAAACTGAAGTTTTCTTT. This translates into CASSQDLKGQTEVFF. J is TRBJ1-1 and V is TRBV4-3, with D unresolved. CDR3 length: 15 residues. Germline V gives CDR1 LGHNA, CDR2 YSLEER.

Worth noting for this clonotype: The junction differs from germline at one of its ends, possibly a read error. The CDR3 sequence: CVSSIGRTTEAFF. CDR3 nucleotides: TGTGTCAGCAGCATAGGGAGGACTACTGAAGCTTTCTTT. The chain has TRBV6-6 and TRBJ1-1; D not certain. CDR1 MNHNY and CDR2 SVGAGI come from the germline V gene (reference sequence). This CDR3 region has 13 residues.

This clonotype was counted at least ten times. This sequence joins TRBV11-2 and TRBJ2-7, with D possibly being TRBD1 (5 bases). This CDR3 region has 14 residues. V lost 0 bases to trimming and J lost 7 bases, with 13 bases between them. Germline CDR1 and CDR2: SGHAT and FQNNGV. The CDR3 loop is CASSLEMAKGEQYF. The CDR3 nucleotides read TGTGCCAGCAGCTTAGAGATGGCCAAGGGGGAGCAGTACTTC.